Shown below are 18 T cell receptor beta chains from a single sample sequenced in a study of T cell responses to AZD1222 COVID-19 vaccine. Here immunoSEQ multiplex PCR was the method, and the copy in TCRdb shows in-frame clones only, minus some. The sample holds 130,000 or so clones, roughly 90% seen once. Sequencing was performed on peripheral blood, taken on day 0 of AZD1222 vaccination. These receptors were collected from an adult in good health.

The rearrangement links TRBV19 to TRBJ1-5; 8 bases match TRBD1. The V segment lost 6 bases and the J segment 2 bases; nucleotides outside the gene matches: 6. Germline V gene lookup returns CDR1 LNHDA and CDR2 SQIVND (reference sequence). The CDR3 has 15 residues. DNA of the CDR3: TGTGCCAGTAGCCGGACAGGGAGCGGCAATCAGCCCCAGCATTTT. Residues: CASSRTGSGNQPQHF. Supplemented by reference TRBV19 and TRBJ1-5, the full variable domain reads DGGITQSPKYLFRKEGQNVTLSCEQNLNHDAMYWYRQDPGQGLRLIYYSQIVNDFQKGDIAEGYSVSREKKESFPLTVTSAQKNPTAFYLCASSRTGSGNQPQHFGDGTRLSIL.

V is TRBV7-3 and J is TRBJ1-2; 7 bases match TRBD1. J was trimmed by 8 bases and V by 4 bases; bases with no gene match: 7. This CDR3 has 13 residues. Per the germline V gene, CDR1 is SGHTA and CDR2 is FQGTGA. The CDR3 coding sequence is TGTGCCAGCAGCTATGGGGACAGCAGGGGCTACACCTTC. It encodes CASSYGDSRGYTF.

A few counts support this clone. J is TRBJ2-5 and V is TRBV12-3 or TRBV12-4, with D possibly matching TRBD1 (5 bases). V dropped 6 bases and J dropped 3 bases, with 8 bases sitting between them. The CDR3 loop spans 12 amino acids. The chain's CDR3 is CASRVGEETQYF. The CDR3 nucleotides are TGTGCCAGCAGGGTAGGGGAAGAGACCCAGTACTTC.

The CDR3 sequence: CASSQVTGNGYTF. The CDR3, as DNA: TGCGCCAGCAGCCAAGTTACGGGAAACGGCTACACCTTC. This chain uses TRBV4-1 with TRBJ1-2; unclear D gene. The V and J ends lost 1 base and 8 bases respectively, with 11 bases between them. The CDR3 totals 13 residues. Germline CDR1 is MGHRA and CDR2 is YSYEKL.

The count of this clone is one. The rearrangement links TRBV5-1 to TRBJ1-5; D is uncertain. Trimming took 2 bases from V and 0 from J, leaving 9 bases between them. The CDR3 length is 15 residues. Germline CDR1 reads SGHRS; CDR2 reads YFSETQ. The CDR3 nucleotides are TGCGCCAGCAGCTTTGATGGGCATAGCAATCAGCCCCAGCATTTT. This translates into CASSFDGHSNQPQHF.

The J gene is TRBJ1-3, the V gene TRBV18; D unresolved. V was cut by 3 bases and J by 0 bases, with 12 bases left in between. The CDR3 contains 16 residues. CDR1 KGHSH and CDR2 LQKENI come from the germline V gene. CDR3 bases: TGTGCCAGCTCACCCCAGGTCTATTCCTCTGGAAACACCATATATTTT. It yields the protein CASSPQVYSSGNTIYF. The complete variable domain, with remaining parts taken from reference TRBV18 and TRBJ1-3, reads NAGVMQNPRHLVRRRGQEARLRCSPMKGHSHVYWYRQLPEEGLKFMVYLQKENIIDESGMPKERFSAEFPKEGPSILRIQQVVRGDSAAYFCASSPQVYSSGNTIYFGEGSWLTVV.

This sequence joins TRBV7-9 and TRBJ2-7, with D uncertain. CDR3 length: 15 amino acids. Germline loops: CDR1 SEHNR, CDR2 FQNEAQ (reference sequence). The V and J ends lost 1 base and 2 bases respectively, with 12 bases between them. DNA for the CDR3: TGTGCCAGCAGCTTAGATGGCACAGTGACCTACGAGCAGTACTTC. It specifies CASSLDGTVTYEQYF.

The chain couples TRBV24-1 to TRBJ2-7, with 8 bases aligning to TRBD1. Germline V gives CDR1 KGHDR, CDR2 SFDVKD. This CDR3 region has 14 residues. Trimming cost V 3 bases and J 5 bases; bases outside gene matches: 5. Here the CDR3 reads CATSDTDRGDEQYF. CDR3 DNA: TGTGCCACCAGTGATACCGACAGGGGAGACGAGCAGTACTTC.

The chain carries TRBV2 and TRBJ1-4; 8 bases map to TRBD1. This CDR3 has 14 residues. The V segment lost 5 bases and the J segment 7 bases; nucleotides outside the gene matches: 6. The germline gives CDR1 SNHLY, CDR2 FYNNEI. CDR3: CASSRTGKIEKLFF. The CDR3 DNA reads TGTGCCAGCAGTAGGACAGGGAAGATTGAAAAACTGTTTTTT.

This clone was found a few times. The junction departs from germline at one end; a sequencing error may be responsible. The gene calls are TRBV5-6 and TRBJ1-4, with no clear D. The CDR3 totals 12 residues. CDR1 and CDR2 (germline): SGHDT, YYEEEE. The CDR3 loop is CASSLYGLEAIF. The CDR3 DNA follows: TGTGCCAGCAGCTTGTATGGACTTGAGGCGATTTTT.

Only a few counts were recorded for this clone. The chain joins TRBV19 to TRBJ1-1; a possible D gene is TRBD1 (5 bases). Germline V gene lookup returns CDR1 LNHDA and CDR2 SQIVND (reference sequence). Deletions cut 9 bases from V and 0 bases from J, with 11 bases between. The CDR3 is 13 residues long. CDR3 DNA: TGTGCCAGCCTGGGACGGTTGAACACTGAAGCTTTCTTT. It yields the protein CASLGRLNTEAFF. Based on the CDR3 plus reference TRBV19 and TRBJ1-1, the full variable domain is DGGITQSPKYLFRKEGQNVTLSCEQNLNHDAMYWYRQDPGQGLRLIYYSQIVNDFQKGDIAEGYSVSREKKESFPLTVTSAQKNPTAFYLCASLGRLNTEAFFGQGTRLTVV.

CDR3 sequence: CASSQDTGAFRNIQYF. The CDR3 bases are TGCGCCAGCAGCCAAGATACGGGGGCGTTTCGGAACATTCAGTACTTC. The chain is built from TRBV4-1 and TRBJ2-4; D is possibly TRBD1 or TRBD2 (6 bases each). V was shortened by 0 bases and J by 7 bases, with 16 bases between the two germline ends. Germline loops: CDR1 MGHRA, CDR2 YSYEKL. CDR3 length equals 16 residues.

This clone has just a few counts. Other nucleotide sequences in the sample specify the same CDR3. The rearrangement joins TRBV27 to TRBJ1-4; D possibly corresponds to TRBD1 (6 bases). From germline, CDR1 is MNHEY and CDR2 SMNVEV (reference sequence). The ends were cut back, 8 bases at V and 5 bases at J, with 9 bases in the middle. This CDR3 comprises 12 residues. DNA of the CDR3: TGTGCCAGCCGTAGGGGGAATGAAAAACTGTTTTTT. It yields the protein CASRRGNEKLFF.

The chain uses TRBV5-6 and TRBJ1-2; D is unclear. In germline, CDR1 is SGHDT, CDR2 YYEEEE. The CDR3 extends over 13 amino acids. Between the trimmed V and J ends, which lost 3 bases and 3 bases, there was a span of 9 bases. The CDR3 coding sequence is TGTGCCAGCAGCTCCTTAATCCACTATGGCTACACCTTC. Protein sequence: CASSSLIHYGYTF.

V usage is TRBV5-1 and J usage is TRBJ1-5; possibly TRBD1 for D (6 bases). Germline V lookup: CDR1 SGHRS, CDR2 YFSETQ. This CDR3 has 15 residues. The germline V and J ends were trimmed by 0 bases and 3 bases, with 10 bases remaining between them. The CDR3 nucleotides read TGCGCCAGCAGCTTGGGCGACAGGAACAATCAGCCCCAGCATTTT. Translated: CASSLGDRNNQPQHF.

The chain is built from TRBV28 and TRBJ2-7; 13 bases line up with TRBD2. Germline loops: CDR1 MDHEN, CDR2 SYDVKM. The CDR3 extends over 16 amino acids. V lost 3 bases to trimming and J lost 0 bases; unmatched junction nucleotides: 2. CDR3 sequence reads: CASSFRTSGSSYEQYF. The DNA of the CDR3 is TGTGCCAGCAGTTTTCGGACTAGCGGGAGCTCCTACGAGCAGTACTTC.

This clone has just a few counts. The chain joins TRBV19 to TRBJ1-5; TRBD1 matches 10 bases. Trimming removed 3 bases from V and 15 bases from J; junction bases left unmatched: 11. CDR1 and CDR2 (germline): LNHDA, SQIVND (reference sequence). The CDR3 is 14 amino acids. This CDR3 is CASSMGTGAGVWHF. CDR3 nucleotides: TGTGCCAGTAGTATGGGGACAGGGGCCGGTGTGTGGCATTTT.

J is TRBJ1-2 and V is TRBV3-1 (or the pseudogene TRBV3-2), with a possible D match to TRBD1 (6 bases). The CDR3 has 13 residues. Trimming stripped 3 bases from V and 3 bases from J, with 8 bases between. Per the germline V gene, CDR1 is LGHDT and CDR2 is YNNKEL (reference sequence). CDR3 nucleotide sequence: TGTGCCAGCAGCCAGGACAGCTACTATGGCTACACCTTC. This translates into CASSQDSYYGYTF.